The rows below give T cell receptor beta chains drawn from one sample of a study of T cell clones after liver transplantation. Assay: immunoSEQ multiplex PCR; the TCRdb copy retains only in-frame clones and omits some. The table records about 16,000 clones, around 89% of them present only once. The material was CD8+ T cells from blood, obtained 46 months after liver transplant. The receptors shown here come from a human patient who received a liver transplant. Some T cells may arise from the graft donor. CDR3s include the opening cysteine and the closing phenylalanine or tryptophan. Fields, in order: D gene, CDR3 length, clone size, V gene, J gene, CDR3 protein, CDR3 DNA. D genes are given only for firm matches. Some rows have no size entry. The others give once, few or many, or a class for an expanded clone.

.,14,.,TRBV21-1,TRBJ1-3,CAGFPRDSGNTIYF,TGTGCCGGTTTCCCTCGGGACTCTGGAAACACCATATATTTT
.,12,.,TRBV7-2,TRBJ2-7,CASSFLTYEQYF,TGTGCCAGCAGCTTTTTGACCTACGAGCAGTACTTC
TRBD2,15,.,TRBV27,TRBJ2-7,CASSGGLAAFREQYF,TGTGCCAGCAGTGGCGGACTAGCGGCCTTCCGGGAGCAGTACTTC
.,14,.,TRBV11-1,TRBJ2-1,CASSLDGTHNEQFF,TGTGCCAGCAGCTTGGATGGGACCCACAATGAGCAGTTCTTC
.,13,.,TRBV19,TRBJ1-2,CASSTLIGYGYTF,TGTGCCAGTAGTACTCTCATCGGCTATGGCTACACCTTC
TRBD2,16,few,TRBV7-9,TRBJ2-7,CASSLGNHGTSHEQYF,TGTGCCAGCAGCTTAGGAAACCATGGGACTAGCCACGAGCAGTACTTC
TRBD2,15,few,TRBV14,TRBJ2-2,CASRTTSGMPGELFF,TGTGCCAGCAGGACAACTAGCGGGATGCCCGGGGAGCTGTTTTTT
.,14,.,TRBV5-1,TRBJ1-1,CASSRGVGSPEAFF,TGCGCCAGCAGCCGGGGGGTAGGGAGCCCTGAAGCTTTCTTT
.,13,.,TRBV7-9,TRBJ1-1,CASSVTENTEAFF,TGTGCCAGCAGCGTGACAGAGAACACTGAAGCTTTCTTT
.,14,.,TRBV6-6,TRBJ2-2,CASSYSMTIGELFF,TGTGCCAGCAGTTACTCGATGACAATCGGGGAGCTGTTTTTT
.,11,.,TRBV5-1,TRBJ1-1,CASSLATEAFF,TGCGCCAGCAGCTTGGCCACTGAAGCTTTCTTT
.,13,once,TRBV19,TRBJ2-7,CASSWGDSYEQYF,TGTGCCAGTAGTTGGGGGGATTCCTACGAGCAGTACTTC
TRBD1,17,.,TRBV14,TRBJ2-7,CASSHHSGTGVTYEQYF,TGTGCCAGCAGCCATCATTCCGGGACAGGGGTAACCTACGAGCAGTACTTC
.,13,.,TRBV9,TRBJ2-3,CASNPGLTDTQYF,TGTGCCAGCAACCCGGGACTGACAGATACGCAGTATTTT
.,15,few,TRBV19,TRBJ1-1,CASSIGLGTATEAFF,TGTGCCAGTAGTATCGGGCTGGGGACGGCCACTGAAGCTTTCTTT
.,15,.,TRBV19,TRBJ2-3,CASSLDRTSTDTQYF,TGTGCCAGTAGTCTCGACCGTACTAGCACAGATACGCAGTATTTT
TRBD2,16,.,TRBV7-9,TRBJ2-7,CASSPFLAGGSYEQYF,TGTGCCAGCAGCCCTTTTTTAGCGGGAGGCTCCTACGAGCAGTACTTC
.,17,.,TRBV15,TRBJ2-1,CATSRDRRVSSYNEQFF,TGTGCCACCAGCAGAGATCGCAGGGTCAGCTCCTACAATGAGCAGTTCTTC
.,11,.,TRBV27,TRBJ2-7,CASRGLYEQYF,TGTGCCAGCAGGGGGCTATACGAGCAGTACTTC
.,12,.,TRBV7-9,TRBJ2-3,CASSPATDTQYF,TGTGCCAGCAGCCCCGCCACAGATACGCAGTATTTT
.,11,.,TRBV11-2,TRBJ2-2,CASSPPGELFF,TGTGCCAGCAGCCCCCCCGGGGAGCTGTTTTTT
.,15,.,TRBV19,TRBJ1-1,CASSMGPGLGGEAFF,TGTGCCAGTAGTATGGGTCCGGGACTAGGCGGTGAAGCTTTCTTT
.,17,few,TRBV7-2,TRBJ2-6,CASSKGRGFSGGNVLTF,TGTGCCAGCAGTAAAGGGAGGGGGTTCTCCGGAGGCAACGTCCTGACTTTC
TRBD1,15,.,TRBV5-1,TRBJ1-1,CASSFRGQDGSEAFF,TGCGCCAGCAGCTTTCGGGGACAGGATGGGTCTGAAGCTTTCTTT
.,14,.,TRBV6-5,TRBJ1-1,CASSYAGQNTEAFF,TGTGCCAGCAGTTACGCGGGGCAGAACACTGAAGCTTTCTTT
.,15,.,TRBV7-6,TRBJ2-7,CASSPNAGPSYEQYF,TGTGCCAGCAGCCCCAACGCAGGGCCCTCCTACGAGCAGTACTTC
.,15,.,TRBV9,TRBJ2-2,CASSVGTSYTGELFF,TGTGCCAGCAGCGTAGGAACTAGCTACACCGGGGAGCTGTTTTTT
.,14,.,TRBV18,TRBJ1-5,CASSPPGPNQPQHF,TGTGCCAGCTCACCACCGGGGCCGAATCAGCCCCAGCATTTT
TRBD1,15,.,TRBV11-2,TRBJ2-3,CASSSGQGLTDTQYF,TGTGCCAGCTCATCGGGACAGGGCCTCACAGATACGCAGTATTTT
TRBD2,14,.,TRBV13,TRBJ2-7,CASSPRDYTYEQYF,TGTGCCAGCAGTCCCCGGGACTACACCTACGAGCAGTACTTC
TRBD1,16,.,TRBV30,TRBJ2-6,CAWADRGRSGANVLTF,TGTGCCTGGGCTGACAGGGGGCGATCTGGGGCCAACGTCCTGACTTTC
TRBD2,15,.,TRBV7-9,TRBJ2-3,CASSLGLAGGDTQYF,TGTGCCAGCAGCCTTGGACTAGCGGGAGGTGATACGCAGTATTTT
TRBD2,14,once,TRBV9,TRBJ2-1,CASSDGLALDEQFF,TGTGCCAGCAGCGACGGACTAGCGCTCGATGAGCAGTTCTTC
TRBD1,13,.,TRBV7-9,TRBJ1-2,CASSLGQEVSYTF,TGTGCCAGCAGCTTGGGACAGGAAGTTAGCTACACCTTC
.,16,.,TRBV25-1,TRBJ1-2,CASSEEYYGPGYGYTF,TGTGCCAGCAGTGAAGAATATTACGGACCGGGCTATGGCTACACCTTC
.,17,.,TRBV11-3,TRBJ2-1,CASSPFPRGISYNEQFF,TGTGCCAGCAGCCCCTTCCCCCGGGGGATCTCCTACAATGAGCAGTTCTTC